The T cell receptor beta chain described here comes from a study of CD8+ T cells in alopecia areata. Study-level information: Treated patients swallowed 5 to 10 mg of oral tofacitinib twice daily. Tofacitinib lasted 6 to 18 months, then 6 months off drug. Study outcomes and limitations: Affected scalp, especially in alopecia totalis/universalis, had a higher clonality than normal scalp did. Resident alphabeta T-cell populations of normal skin are likewise subject to sequencing in scalp samples.

RNA, once extracted, was reverse transcribed into cDNA for use as the sequencing template. Only in-frame clones appear in the TCRdb table, and some are missing; sequencing was by immunoSEQ multiplex PCR. The top ten hold less than 5.5% of the sample, which has about 130,000 clones, about 57% seen once. Comment on this clone: Antigen unknown.

This sample comprised CD4+ T cells sorted from blood, obtained at week 0. The receptor's source is a human donor with alopecia areata.

CDR3 region: CASSWNRGANEKLFF. For the CDR3, the DNA is TGTGCCAGCAGTTGGAACAGGGGTGCTAATGAAAAACTGTTTTTT. The rearrangement joins TRBV11-2 to TRBJ1-4; 7 bases line up with TRBD1. Unmatched junction bases numbered 7, after V lost 6 bases and J lost 3 bases. CDR3 length: 15 residues. Germline assignment: CDR1 SGHAT and CDR2 FQNNGV.